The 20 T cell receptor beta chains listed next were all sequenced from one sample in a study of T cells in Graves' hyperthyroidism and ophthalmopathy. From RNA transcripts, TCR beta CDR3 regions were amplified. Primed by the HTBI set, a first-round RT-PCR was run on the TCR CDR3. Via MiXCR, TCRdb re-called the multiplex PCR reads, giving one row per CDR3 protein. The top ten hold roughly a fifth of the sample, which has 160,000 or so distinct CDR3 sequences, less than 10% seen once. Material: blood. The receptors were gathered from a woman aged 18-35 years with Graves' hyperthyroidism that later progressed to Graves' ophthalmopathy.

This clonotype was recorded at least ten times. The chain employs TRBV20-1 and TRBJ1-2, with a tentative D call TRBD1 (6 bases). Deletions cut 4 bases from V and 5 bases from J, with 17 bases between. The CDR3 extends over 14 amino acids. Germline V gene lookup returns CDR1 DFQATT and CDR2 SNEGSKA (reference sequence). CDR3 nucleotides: TGCAGTGCTACTACGACAGGCCCTCCATATGGCTACACCTTC. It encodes CSATTTGPPYGYTF.

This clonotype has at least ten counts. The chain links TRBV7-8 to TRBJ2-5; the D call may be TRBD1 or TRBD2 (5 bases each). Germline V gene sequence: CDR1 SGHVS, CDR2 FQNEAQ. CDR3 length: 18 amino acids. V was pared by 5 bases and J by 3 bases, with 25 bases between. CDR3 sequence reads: CASSPFGAAGRRKETQYF. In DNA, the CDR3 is TGTGCCAGCAGCCCGTTCGGGGCGGCTGGACGTAGGAAAGAGACCCAGTACTTC.

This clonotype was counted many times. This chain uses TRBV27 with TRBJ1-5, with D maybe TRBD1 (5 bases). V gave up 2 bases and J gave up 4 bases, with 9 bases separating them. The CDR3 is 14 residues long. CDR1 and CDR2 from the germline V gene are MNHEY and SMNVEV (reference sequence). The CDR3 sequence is CASSLTQGNQPQHF. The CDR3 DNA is TGTGCCAGCAGTTTAACCCAGGGTAATCAGCCCCAGCATTTT.

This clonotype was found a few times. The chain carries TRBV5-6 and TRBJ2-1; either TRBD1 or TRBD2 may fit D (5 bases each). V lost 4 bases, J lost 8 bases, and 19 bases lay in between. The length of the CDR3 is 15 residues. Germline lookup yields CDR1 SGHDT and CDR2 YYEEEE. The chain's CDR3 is CASSEGPAATHEQFF. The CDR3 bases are TGTGCCAGCAGCGAGGGACCAGCGGCAACACATGAGCAGTTCTTC.

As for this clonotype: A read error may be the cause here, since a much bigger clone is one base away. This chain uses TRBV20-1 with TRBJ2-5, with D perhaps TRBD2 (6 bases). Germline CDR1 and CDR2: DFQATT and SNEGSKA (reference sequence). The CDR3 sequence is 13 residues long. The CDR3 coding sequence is TGCAGTGCTATTCGGGGGTACCAAGAGACCCATTACTTC. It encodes CSAIRGYQETHYF.

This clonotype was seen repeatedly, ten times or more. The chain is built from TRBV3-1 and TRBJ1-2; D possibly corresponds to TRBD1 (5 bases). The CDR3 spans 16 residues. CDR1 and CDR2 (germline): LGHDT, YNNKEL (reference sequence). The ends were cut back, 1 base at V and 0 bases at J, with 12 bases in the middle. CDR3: CASSQGGPSTNYGYTF. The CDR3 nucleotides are TGTGCCAGCAGCCAAGGGGGACCTTCCACTAACTATGGCTACACCTTC.

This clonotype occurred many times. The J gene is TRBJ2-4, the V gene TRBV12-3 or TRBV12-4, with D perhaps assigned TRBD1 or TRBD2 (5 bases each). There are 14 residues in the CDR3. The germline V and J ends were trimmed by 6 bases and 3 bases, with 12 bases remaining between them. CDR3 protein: CASRLGRVKNIQYF. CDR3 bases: TGTGCCAGCAGGTTGGGGCGGGTCAAAAACATTCAGTACTTC.

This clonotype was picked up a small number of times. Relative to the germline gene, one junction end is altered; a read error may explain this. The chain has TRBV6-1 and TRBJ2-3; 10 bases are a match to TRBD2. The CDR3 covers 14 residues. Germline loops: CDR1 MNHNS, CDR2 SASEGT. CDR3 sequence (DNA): TGTGCCAGCAGCAAGGGACTAGCGACAGGTACGCAGTATTTT. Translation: CASSKGLATGTQYF.

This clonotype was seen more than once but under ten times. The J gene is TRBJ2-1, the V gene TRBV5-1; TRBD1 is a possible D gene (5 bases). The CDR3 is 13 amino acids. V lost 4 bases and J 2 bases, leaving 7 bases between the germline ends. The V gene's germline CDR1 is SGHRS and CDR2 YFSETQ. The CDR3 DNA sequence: TGCGCCAGCAGCCTGGACACCTACAATGAGCAGTTCTTC. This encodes CASSLDTYNEQFF.

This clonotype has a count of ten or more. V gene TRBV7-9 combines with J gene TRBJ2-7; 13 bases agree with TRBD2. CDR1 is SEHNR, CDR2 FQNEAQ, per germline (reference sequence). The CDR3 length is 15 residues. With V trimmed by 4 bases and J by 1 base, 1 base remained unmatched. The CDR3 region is CASSWTSGSSYEQYF. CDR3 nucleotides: TGTGCCAGCAGCTGGACTAGCGGGAGTTCCTACGAGCAGTACTTC.

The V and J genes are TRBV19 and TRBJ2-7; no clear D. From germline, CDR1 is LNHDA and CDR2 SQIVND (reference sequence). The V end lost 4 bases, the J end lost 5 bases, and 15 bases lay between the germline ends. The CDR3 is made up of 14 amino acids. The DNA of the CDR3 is TGTGCCAGTAGTACACAAGGACGCTCTAACGAGCAGTACTTC. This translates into CASSTQGRSNEQYF.

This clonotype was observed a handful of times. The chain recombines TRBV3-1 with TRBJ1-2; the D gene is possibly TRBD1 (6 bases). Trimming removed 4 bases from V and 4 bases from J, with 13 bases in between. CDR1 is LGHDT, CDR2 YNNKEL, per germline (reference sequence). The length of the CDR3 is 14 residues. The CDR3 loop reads CASSPSQGAYGYTF. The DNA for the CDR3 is TGTGCCAGCAGCCCCTCACAGGGTGCCTATGGCTACACCTTC.

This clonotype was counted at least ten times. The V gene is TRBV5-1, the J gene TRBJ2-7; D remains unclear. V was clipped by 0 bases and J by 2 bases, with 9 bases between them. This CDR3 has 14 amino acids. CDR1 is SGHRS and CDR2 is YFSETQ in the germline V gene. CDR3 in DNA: TGCGCCAGCAGCTTGGAGGTAAAAGCCTACGAGCAGTACTTC. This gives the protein CASSLEVKAYEQYF.

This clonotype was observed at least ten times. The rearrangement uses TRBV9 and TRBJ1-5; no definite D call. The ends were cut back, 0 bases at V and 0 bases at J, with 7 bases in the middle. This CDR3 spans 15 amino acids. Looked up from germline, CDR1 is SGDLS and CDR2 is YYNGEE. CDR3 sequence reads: CASSVDGVSNQPQHF. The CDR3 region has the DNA TGTGCCAGCAGCGTAGATGGGGTTAGCAATCAGCCCCAGCATTTT. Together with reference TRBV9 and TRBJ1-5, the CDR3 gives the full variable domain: DSGVTQTPKHLITATGQRVTLRCSPRSGDLSVYWYQQSLDQGLQFLIQYYNGEERAKGNILERFSAQQFPDLHSELNLSSLELGDSALYFCASSVDGVSNQPQHFGDGTRLSIL.

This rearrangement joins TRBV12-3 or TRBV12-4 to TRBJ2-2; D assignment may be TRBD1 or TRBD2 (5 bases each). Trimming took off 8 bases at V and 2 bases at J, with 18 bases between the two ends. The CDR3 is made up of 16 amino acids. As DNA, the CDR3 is TGTGCCAGCTATTATTCCGGGACCACCAACACCGGGGAGCTGTTTTTT. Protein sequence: CASYYSGTTNTGELFF.

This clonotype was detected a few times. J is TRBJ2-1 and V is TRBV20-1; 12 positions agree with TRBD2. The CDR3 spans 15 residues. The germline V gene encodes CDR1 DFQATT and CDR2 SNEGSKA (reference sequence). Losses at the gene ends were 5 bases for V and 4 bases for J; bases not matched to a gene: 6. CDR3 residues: CSAHKTSGGYNEQFF. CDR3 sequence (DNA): TGCAGTGCTCATAAAACTAGCGGGGGGTACAATGAGCAGTTCTTC.

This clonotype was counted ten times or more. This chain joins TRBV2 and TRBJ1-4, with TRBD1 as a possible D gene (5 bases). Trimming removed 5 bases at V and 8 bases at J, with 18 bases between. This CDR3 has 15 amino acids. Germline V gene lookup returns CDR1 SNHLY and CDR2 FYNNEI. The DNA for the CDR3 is TGTGCCAGCAGTTTGACGGACACGGCCAGCGAAAAACTGTTTTTT. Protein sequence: CASSLTDTASEKLFF. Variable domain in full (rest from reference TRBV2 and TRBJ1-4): EPEVTQTPSHQVTQMGQEVILRCVPISNHLYFYWYRQILGQKVEFLVSFYNNEISEKSEIFDDQFSVERPDGSNFTLKIRSTKLEDSAMYFCASSLTDTASEKLFFGSGTQLSVL.

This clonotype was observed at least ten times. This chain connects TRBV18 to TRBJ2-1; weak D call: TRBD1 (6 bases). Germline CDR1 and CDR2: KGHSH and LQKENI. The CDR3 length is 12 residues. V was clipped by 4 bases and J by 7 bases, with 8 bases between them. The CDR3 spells CASSRGQNEQFF. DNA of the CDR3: TGTGCCAGCTCACGGGGGCAGAATGAGCAGTTCTTC.

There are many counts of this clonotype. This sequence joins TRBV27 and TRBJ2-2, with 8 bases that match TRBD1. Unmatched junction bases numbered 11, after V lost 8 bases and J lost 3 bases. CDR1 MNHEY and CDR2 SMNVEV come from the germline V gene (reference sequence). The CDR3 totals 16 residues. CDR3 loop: CASGILDRVDTGELFF. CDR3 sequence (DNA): TGTGCCAGCGGAATTTTGGACAGGGTAGACACCGGGGAGCTGTTTTTT.

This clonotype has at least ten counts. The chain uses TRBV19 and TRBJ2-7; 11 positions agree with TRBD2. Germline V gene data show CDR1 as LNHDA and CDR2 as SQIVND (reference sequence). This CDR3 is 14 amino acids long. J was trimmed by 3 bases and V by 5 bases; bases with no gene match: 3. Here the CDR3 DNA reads TGTGCCAGTAGTGCGGGACTAGCGGTCTACGAGCAGTACTTC. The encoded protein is CASSAGLAVYEQYF.